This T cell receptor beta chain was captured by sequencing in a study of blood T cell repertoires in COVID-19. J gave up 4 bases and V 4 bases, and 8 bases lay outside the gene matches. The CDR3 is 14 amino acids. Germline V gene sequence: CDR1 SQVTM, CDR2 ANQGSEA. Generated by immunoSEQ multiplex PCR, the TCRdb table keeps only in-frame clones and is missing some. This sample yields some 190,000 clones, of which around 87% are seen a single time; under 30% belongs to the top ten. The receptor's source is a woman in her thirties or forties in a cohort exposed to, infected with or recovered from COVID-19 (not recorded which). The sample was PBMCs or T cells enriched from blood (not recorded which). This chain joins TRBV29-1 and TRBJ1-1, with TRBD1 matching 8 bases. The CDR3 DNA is TGCAGCGTTGTGGGACAGGTAGACAGCACTGAAGCTTTCTTT. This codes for CSVVGQVDSTEAFF.